These 12 T cell receptor beta chains came from one sample sequenced in a study of blood T cell repertoires in COVID-19. The repertoire was sequenced with immunoSEQ multiplex PCR; TCRdb's copy has only in-frame clones and lacks some. The data show a few hundred thousand clones, approximately 89% seen once. Sequences were obtained from PBMCs or T cells enriched from blood (not recorded which). The receptors originated from a woman aged 40 to 50 who had recovered from COVID-19.

The chain is built from TRBV12-3 or TRBV12-4 and TRBJ2-1; TRBD1 agrees at 12 bases. J lost 8 bases, V lost 6 bases, and 2 bases had no gene match. CDR3 length: 13 residues. The CDR3: CASRGQGAYEQFF. The CDR3 DNA follows: TGTGCCAGCAGGGGACAGGGGGCGTATGAGCAGTTCTTC.

V usage is TRBV4-1 and J usage is TRBJ2-1, with D possibly TRBD2 on 6 matching bases. Between the trimmed V and J ends, which lost 6 bases and 7 bases, there was a span of 13 bases. Germline CDR1 and CDR2: MGHRA and YSYEKL. The CDR3 covers 13 residues. The CDR3 DNA is TGCGCCAGCAGGGGGACTGGGACGAATGAGCAGTTCTTC. Encoded protein: CASRGTGTNEQFF.

This chain links TRBV23-1 with TRBJ1-5; D remains ambiguous. TRBV23-1 is flagged as an ORF with uncertain function. This CDR3 contains 13 residues. The ends were cut back, 2 bases at V and 7 bases at J, with 9 bases in the middle. Here the CDR3 reads CASSQVNRQPQHF. DNA for the CDR3: TGCGCCAGCAGTCAAGTAAATCGGCAGCCCCAGCATTTT.

About this clone itself: The same CDR3 can be traced to other DNA sequences in this sample. This chain uses TRBV7-2 with TRBJ1-5; the match to TRBD1 covers 8 bases. The ends lost 5 bases at V and 4 bases at J; junction bases unmatched: 4. The CDR3 has 14 amino acids. CDR1 is SGHTA, CDR2 FQGNSA, per germline. The CDR3 sequence: CASSPDRVNQPQHF. CDR3 coding DNA: TGTGCCAGCAGCCCGGACAGGGTAAATCAGCCCCAGCATTTT.

The genes are TRBV9 and TRBJ2-2; 7 bases map to TRBD2. The germline gives CDR1 SGDLS, CDR2 YYNGEE. CDR3 length: 15 residues. After removal of 2 bases from V and 3 bases from J, the junction contained 4 bases not matched to a gene. In DNA form, the CDR3 reads TGTGCCAGCAGCGTCGCTAGCGGATACACCGGGGAGCTGTTTTTT. It specifies CASSVASGYTGELFF.

DNA for the CDR3: TGTGCCAGCAGTCCGGGGGGACGGATTAATGAAAAACTGTTTTTT. Amino acids: CASSPGGRINEKLFF. The chain joins TRBV7-9 to TRBJ1-4; a weak D match, TRBD1 (5 bases). CDR1 is SEHNR, CDR2 FQNEAQ, per germline (reference sequence). This CDR3 spans 15 amino acids. The V end was cut by 6 bases, the J end by 4 bases, with 15 bases between. Based on the CDR3 plus reference TRBV7-9 and TRBJ1-4, the full variable domain is DTGVSQNPRHKITKRGQNVTFRCDPISEHNRLYWYRQTLGQGPEFLTYFQNEAQLEKSRLLSDRFSAERPKGSFSTLEIQRTEQGDSAMYLCASSPGGRINEKLFFGSGTQLSVL.

This clone was recorded once. The chain links TRBV18 to TRBJ1-2, with D perhaps TRBD1 (6 bases). The CDR3 is 14 amino acids. V lost 5 bases, J lost 4 bases, and 14 bases lay in between. Per germline, CDR1 KGHSH and CDR2 LQKENI. DNA of the CDR3: TGTGCCAGCTCATCCCTAGGACAGACCTATGGCTACACCTTC. Its translation is CASSSLGQTYGYTF.

The chain joins TRBV19 to TRBJ2-7, with 10 bases that match TRBD2. With 5 bases clipped from V and 3 bases from J, the junction kept 7 bases outside the gene matches. This CDR3 has 15 residues. Germline CDR1 LNHDA, CDR2 SQIVND (reference sequence). CDR3 region: CASSLGTSAVYEQYF. CDR3 nucleotides: TGTGCCAGTAGTCTCGGGACTAGCGCGGTCTACGAGCAGTACTTC.

A remark on this clone: This sample includes further DNA sequences coding for the same CDR3. The V call is TRBV19, the J call TRBJ2-5; maybe TRBD2 (6 bases). The CDR3 runs 12 residues. Germline CDR1 and CDR2: LNHDA and SQIVND (reference sequence). Trimming stripped 5 bases from V and 4 bases from J, with 8 bases between. The CDR3, as DNA: TGTGCCAGTAGTGGGGACTCAGAGACCCAGTACTTC. It translates to CASSGDSETQYF.

This rearrangement joins TRBV4-3 to TRBJ1-4, with 7 bases aligning to TRBD1. CDR3 length: 15 residues. Germline V gene sequence: CDR1 LGHNA, CDR2 YSLEER. Germline trimming cut 2 bases from V and 5 bases from J; bases unmatched to any gene: 5. The CDR3 DNA is TGCGCCAGCAGCCAAAACAGGGGCTCGAATGAAAAACTGTTTTTT. Its protein is CASSQNRGSNEKLFF.

The chain links TRBV24-1 to TRBJ1-2, with D possibly matching TRBD1 (5 bases). Trimming took 5 bases from V and 8 from J, leaving 14 bases between them. Looked up from germline, CDR1 is KGHDR and CDR2 is SFDVKD. The CDR3 covers 13 residues. The CDR3 sequence: CATSGGDWWGYTF. For the CDR3, the DNA is TGTGCCACCAGTGGAGGGGACTGGTGGGGCTACACCTTC.

J is TRBJ2-1 and V is TRBV6-1; perhaps TRBD2 as D (5 bases). V was shortened by 1 base and J by 2 bases, with 6 bases between the two germline ends. Germline V gene lookup returns CDR1 MNHNS and CDR2 SASEGT. The CDR3 is 14 residues long. DNA for the CDR3: TGTGCCAGCAGTGAAGGGCGGGCCTACAATGAGCAGTTCTTC. Amino acid sequence: CASSEGRAYNEQFF.